These 3 T cell receptor beta chains were sequenced from one sample in a study of blood T cell repertoires in COVID-19. Sequenced by immunoSEQ multiplex PCR; TCRdb stores in-frame clones only, minus some. The data show over 90,000 clones, with less than 85% seen just once and under 5% held by the top ten. The sample comprised peripheral blood. Receptors originate from a man between 65 and 85 years old with COVID-19, enrolled during active disease.

J is TRBJ1-4 and V is TRBV3-1 (or the pseudogene TRBV3-2), with D possibly TRBD1 on 5 matching bases. Germline V gene data show CDR1 as LGHDT and CDR2 as YNNKEL (reference sequence). Trimming removed 0 bases at V and 4 bases at J, with 9 bases between. The CDR3 contains 15 residues. DNA of the CDR3: TGTGCCAGCAGCCAAGAAGGGGTCCTTAATGAAAAACTGTTTTTT. As protein: CASSQEGVLNEKLFF.

This sequence joins TRBV7-2 and TRBJ2-3; TRBD1 agrees at 10 bases. The CDR3 consists of 12 residues. CDR1 is SGHTA and CDR2 is FQGNSA in the germline V gene. The trim removed 5 bases at V and 14 bases at J, leaving 7 bases unmatched. The CDR3 nucleotides read TGTGCCAGCAGCCTAGACAGGGGGCGCCGGTATTTT. Amino acids: CASSLDRGRRYF. The full variable domain, its missing parts supplied by reference TRBV7-2 and TRBJ2-3, is GAGVSQSPSNKVTEKGKDVELRCDPISGHTALYWYRQSLGQGLEFLIYFQGNSAPDKSGLPSDRFSAERTGGSVSTLTIQRTQQEDSAVYLCASSLDRGRRYFGPGTRLTVL.

This clone has a single count. The rearrangement links TRBV24-1 to TRBJ2-5; D gene uncertain. The CDR3 has 13 amino acids. Deletions cut 5 bases from V and 0 bases from J, with 6 bases between. Per germline, CDR1 KGHDR and CDR2 SFDVKD. The CDR3 coding sequence is TGTGCCACCAGTGTTAGTTACCAAGAGACCCAGTACTTC. The encoded protein is CATSVSYQETQYF.